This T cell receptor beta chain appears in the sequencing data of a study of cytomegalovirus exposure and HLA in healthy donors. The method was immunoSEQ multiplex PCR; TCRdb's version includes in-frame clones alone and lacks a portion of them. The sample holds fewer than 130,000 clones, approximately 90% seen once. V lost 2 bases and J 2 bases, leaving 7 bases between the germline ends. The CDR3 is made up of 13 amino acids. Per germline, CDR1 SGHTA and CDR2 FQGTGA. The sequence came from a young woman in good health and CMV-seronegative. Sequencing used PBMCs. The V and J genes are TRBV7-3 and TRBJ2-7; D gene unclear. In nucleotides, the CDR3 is TGTGCCAGCAGCTTACTACCAACCTACGAGCAGTACTTC. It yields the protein CASSLLPTYEQYF.